These 8 T cell receptor beta chains were all obtained from the same sample, sequenced in a study of blood T cell repertoires in COVID-19. TCRdb keeps only in-frame clones here, not all; method: immunoSEQ multiplex PCR. The sample records about 34,000 clones, 88% being singletons. Sequences were obtained from peripheral blood. These receptor sequences come from a human donor with active COVID-19. The donor label of this sample is uncertain.

This chain joins TRBV29-1 and TRBJ2-7; possibly TRBD2 for D (6 bases). CDR1 and CDR2 from the germline V gene are SQVTM and ANQGSEA. The length of the CDR3 is 13 residues. Trimming shortened V by 6 bases and J by 0 bases, and 12 bases separated the two germline ends. The chain's CDR3 is CSVLPGDSYEQYF. The CDR3 nucleotides read TGCAGCGTGCTCCCGGGAGACTCCTACGAGCAGTACTTC.

V gene TRBV9 combines with J gene TRBJ2-7; 10 nucleotides agree with TRBD2. Trimming at V came to 1 base and at J to 2 bases, leaving 0 bases not matched to a gene. The germline V gene encodes CDR1 SGDLS and CDR2 YYNGEE. The CDR3 is made up of 14 amino acids. CDR3 region: CASSVTSGAYEQYF. CDR3 DNA sequence: TGTGCCAGCAGCGTAACTAGCGGGGCCTACGAGCAGTACTTC. Complete variable domain (other parts from reference TRBV9 and TRBJ2-7): DSGVTQTPKHLITATGQRVTLRCSPRSGDLSVYWYQQSLDQGLQFLIQYYNGEERAKGNILERFSAQQFPDLHSELNLSSLELGDSALYFCASSVTSGAYEQYFGPGTRLTVT.

The rearrangement joins TRBV19 to TRBJ1-1; tentatively, D is TRBD1 (6 bases). The CDR3 is 14 residues long. The V end was cut by 8 bases, the J end by 0 bases, with 13 bases between. CDR1 and CDR2 (germline): LNHDA, SQIVND (reference sequence). CDR3 bases: TGTGCCAGTCAGATCAGGGGAGTGAACACTGAAGCTTTCTTT. Translation: CASQIRGVNTEAFF.

The rearrangement links TRBV6-1 to TRBJ2-5; the match to TRBD2 covers 8 bases. In germline, CDR1 is MNHNS, CDR2 SASEGT. With V trimmed by 2 bases and J by 2 bases, 13 bases remained unmatched. CDR3 length equals 18 residues. The DNA for the CDR3 is TGTGCCAGCAGTGAATTAAGCTTCGGGGGGGGACGGCAAGAGACCCAGTACTTC. Its protein product is CASSELSFGGGRQETQYF.

The chain joins TRBV2 to TRBJ2-5, with 9 bases that match TRBD2. CDR3 length: 14 residues. V shed 6 bases and J 6 bases; nucleotides not matched to a gene: 8. Germline V gene data show CDR1 as SNHLY and CDR2 as FYNNEI. CDR3 sequence: CASRDSGGFKTQYF. The CDR3 nucleotides read TGTGCCAGCAGAGACAGCGGGGGGTTCAAGACCCAGTACTTC.

This chain connects TRBV6-6 to TRBJ2-5; TRBD2 matches at 7 bases. The CDR3 covers 15 residues. Per the germline V gene, CDR1 is MNHNY and CDR2 is SVGAGI (reference sequence). J gave up 5 bases and V 6 bases, and 12 bases lay outside the gene matches. CDR3 sequence: CASSGLGIDGETQYF. In nucleotides, the CDR3 is TGTGCCAGCAGCGGACTAGGAATAGACGGGGAGACCCAGTACTTC.

The gene calls are TRBV18 and TRBJ2-5; D gene unclear. The CDR3 has 15 amino acids. Germline V gene data show CDR1 as KGHSH and CDR2 as LQKENI. Between the trimmed V and J ends, which lost 1 base and 2 bases, there was a span of 11 bases. CDR3: CASSPLQASQETQYF. CDR3 coding DNA: TGTGCCAGCTCACCACTTCAAGCGAGTCAAGAGACCCAGTACTTC.

This clone was counted a single time. This sequence joins TRBV3-1 (or the pseudogene TRBV3-2) and TRBJ2-3, with D unclear. The CDR3 is 14 amino acids. V lost 2 bases to trimming and J lost 0 bases, with 6 bases between them. Germline V lookup: CDR1 LGHDT, CDR2 YNNKEL (reference sequence). CDR3 protein: CASSQTTSTDTQYF. CDR3 in DNA: TGTGCCAGCAGCCAAACGACTAGCACAGATACGCAGTATTTT.